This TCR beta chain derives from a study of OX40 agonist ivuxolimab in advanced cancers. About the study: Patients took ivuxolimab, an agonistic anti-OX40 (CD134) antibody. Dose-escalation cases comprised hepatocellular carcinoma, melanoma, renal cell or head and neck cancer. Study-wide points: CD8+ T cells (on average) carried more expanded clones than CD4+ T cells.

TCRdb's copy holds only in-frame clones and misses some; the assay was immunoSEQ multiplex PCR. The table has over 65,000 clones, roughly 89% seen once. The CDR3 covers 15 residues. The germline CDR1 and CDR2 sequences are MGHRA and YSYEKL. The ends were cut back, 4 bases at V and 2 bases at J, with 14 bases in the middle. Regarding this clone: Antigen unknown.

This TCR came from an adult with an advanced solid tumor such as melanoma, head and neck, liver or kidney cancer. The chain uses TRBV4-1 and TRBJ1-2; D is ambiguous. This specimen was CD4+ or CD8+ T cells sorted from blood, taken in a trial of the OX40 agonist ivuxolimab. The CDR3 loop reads CASSPGPATNYGYTF. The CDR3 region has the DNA TGCGCCAGCAGCCCGGGTCCAGCCACCAACTATGGCTACACCTTC.